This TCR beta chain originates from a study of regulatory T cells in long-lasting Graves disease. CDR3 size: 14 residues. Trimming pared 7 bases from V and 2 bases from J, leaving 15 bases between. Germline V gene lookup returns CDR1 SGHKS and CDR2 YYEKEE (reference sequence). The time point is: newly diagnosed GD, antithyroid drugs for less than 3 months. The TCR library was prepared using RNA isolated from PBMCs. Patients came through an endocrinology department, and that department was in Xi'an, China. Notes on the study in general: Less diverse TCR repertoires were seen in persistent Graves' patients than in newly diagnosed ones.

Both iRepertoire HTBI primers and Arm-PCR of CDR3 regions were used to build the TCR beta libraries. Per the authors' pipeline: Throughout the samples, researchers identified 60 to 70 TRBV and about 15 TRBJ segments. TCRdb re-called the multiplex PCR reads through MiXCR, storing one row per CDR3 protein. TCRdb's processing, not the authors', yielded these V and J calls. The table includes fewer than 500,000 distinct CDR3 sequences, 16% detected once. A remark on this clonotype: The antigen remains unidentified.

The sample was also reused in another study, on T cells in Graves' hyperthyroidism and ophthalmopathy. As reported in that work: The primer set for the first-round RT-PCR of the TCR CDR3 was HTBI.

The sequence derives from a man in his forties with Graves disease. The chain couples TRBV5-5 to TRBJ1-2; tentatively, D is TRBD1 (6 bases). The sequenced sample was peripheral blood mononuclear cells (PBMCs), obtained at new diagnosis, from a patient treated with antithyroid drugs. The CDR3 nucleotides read TGTGCCAGCGAGGAGGGGGGCGCGAACTATGGCTACACCTTC. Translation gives CASEEGGANYGYTF.